Below are 31 T cell receptor beta chains sequenced from a single sample in a study of cytomegalovirus exposure and HLA in healthy donors. Researchers ran the PCR with 60 Vbeta and 13 Jbeta primers. Here immunoSEQ multiplex PCR was the method, and the copy in TCRdb shows in-frame clones only, minus some. The sample has roughly 150,000 clones, 60% to 75% seen once. The sample consisted of PBMCs. Source of these receptors: a human donor in good health.

This clone has just a few counts. The genes are TRBV5-1 and TRBJ2-1; D unresolved. Germline CDR1 SGHRS, CDR2 YFSETQ. The CDR3 consists of 13 residues. V was clipped by 3 bases and J by 7 bases, with 11 bases between them. The CDR3 region has the DNA TGCGCCAGCAGCTCAACCCTAGTAAATGAGCAGTTCTTC. Translation gives CASSSTLVNEQFF. The full variable domain, its missing parts supplied by reference TRBV5-1 and TRBJ2-1, is KAGVTQTPRYLIKTRGQQVTLSCSPISGHRSVSWYQQTPGQGLQFLFEYFSETQRNKGNFPGRFSGRQFSNSRSEMNVSTLELGDSALYLCASSSTLVNEQFFGPGTRLTVL.

This rearrangement joins TRBV7-3 to TRBJ2-2; 8 bases fit TRBD1. Germline V gene data show CDR1 as SGHTA and CDR2 as FQGTGA. V lost 0 bases, J lost 6 bases, and 3 bases stayed unmatched. The CDR3 contains 15 residues. The CDR3 bases are TGTGCCAGCAGCTTAACGACAGGGGTGGCCGGGGAGCTGTTTTTT. As protein: CASSLTTGVAGELFF.

The rearrangement uses TRBV2 and TRBJ2-7; 7 bases map to TRBD2. CDR1 and CDR2 from the germline V gene are SNHLY and FYNNEI. The CDR3 has 13 amino acids. After removal of 6 bases from V and 1 base from J, the junction contained 3 bases not matched to a gene. CDR3 sequence (DNA): TGTGCCAGCAGGCGGGGGACGTCCTACGAGCAGTACTTC. Its protein is CASRRGTSYEQYF.

V is TRBV28 and J is TRBJ2-7; unclear D gene. The CDR3 is made up of 10 amino acids. Germline-derived CDR1 and CDR2 are MDHEN and SYDVKM. Between the trimmed V and J ends, which lost 6 bases and 5 bases, there was a span of 5 bases. The CDR3 nucleotides read TGTGCCAGCAGCATAGACGAGCAGTACTTC. Translating gives CASSIDEQYF.

The V call is TRBV9, the J call TRBJ2-5, with no clear D. The J call may be mistaken, given a closer DNA end match to TRBJ2-7. This CDR3 is built from 14 residues. Per the germline V gene, CDR1 is SGDLS and CDR2 is YYNGEE. DNA for the CDR3: TGTGCCAGCAGCGTAAACTTTTTCTCCTACGAGCAGTACTTC. This gives the protein CASSVNFFSYEQYF.

This rearrangement joins TRBV5-5 to TRBJ1-4; TRBD1 matches at 9 bases. CDR1 is SGHKS, CDR2 YYEKEE, per germline (reference sequence). The CDR3 runs to 14 residues. V was pared by 3 bases and J by 8 bases, with 5 bases of the junction left unmatched. CDR3 region: CASSSGQGREKLFF. As DNA, the CDR3 is TGTGCCAGCAGCTCCGGACAGGGGAGGGAAAAACTGTTTTTT.

V is TRBV2 and J is TRBJ2-2; TRBD2 agrees at 9 bases. CDR1 and CDR2 (germline): SNHLY, FYNNEI. The CDR3 is made up of 17 amino acids. V trimming: 6 bases; J trimming: 5 bases; junction bases outside the gene matches: 13. CDR3 in amino acids: CASSVPVAGVWTGELFF. In DNA, the CDR3 is TGTGCCAGCAGCGTCCCCGTAGCGGGAGTGTGGACCGGGGAGCTGTTTTTT.

V is TRBV7-6 and J is TRBJ2-1, with TRBD2 matching 7 bases. V lost 4 bases to trimming and J lost 10 bases; unmatched junction nucleotides: 7. From germline, CDR1 is SGHVS and CDR2 FNYEAQ. The CDR3 runs to 13 residues. The CDR3 region has the DNA TGTGCCAGCAGCTCCCCGTCACTAGCGGAGCAGTTCTTC. It encodes CASSSPSLAEQFF.

V and J are TRBV5-4 and TRBJ2-5, with TRBD2 identical over 9 bases. The closer fit of TRBJ2-7 to the DNA end suggests the J call may be wrong. The germline V gene encodes CDR1 SGHNT and CDR2 YYREEE (reference sequence). The CDR3 spans 15 residues. This CDR3 reads CASSSGTSSPYEQYF. The CDR3 nucleotides read TGTGCCAGCAGCAGCGGGACTAGCAGCCCCTACGAGCAGTACTTC.

This clone showed up just a few times. The chain has TRBV19 and TRBJ1-1; perhaps TRBD1 as D (5 bases). Deletions cut 3 bases from V and 3 bases from J, with 8 bases between. Germline V gives CDR1 LNHDA, CDR2 SQIVND (reference sequence). The CDR3 length is 13 residues. CDR3 region: CASSIGGDTEAFF. The CDR3 region has the DNA TGTGCCAGTAGTATTGGAGGGGACACTGAAGCTTTCTTT.

Only a few counts were recorded for this clone. The chain joins TRBV27 to TRBJ1-5, with D perhaps matching TRBD1 (5 bases). The CDR3 extends over 15 amino acids. Germline CDR1 and CDR2: MNHEY and SMNVEV (reference sequence). The ends were cut back, 5 bases at V and 6 bases at J, with 17 bases in the middle. The CDR3 is CASSQEGRWVQPQHF. The DNA of the CDR3 is TGTGCCAGCAGTCAAGAGGGGAGGTGGGTTCAGCCCCAGCATTTT.

The chain joins TRBV4-1 to TRBJ1-5, with 9 bases aligning to TRBD1. The CDR3 loop spans 16 amino acids. Germline CDR1 MGHRA, CDR2 YSYEKL. The V segment lost 2 bases and the J segment 2 bases; nucleotides outside the gene matches: 4. Here the CDR3 reads CASSQTGQGGNQPQHF. The CDR3 nucleotides are TGCGCCAGCAGCCAAACGGGACAGGGTGGCAATCAGCCCCAGCATTTT.

The chain recombines TRBV4-1 with TRBJ2-3; 7 bases fit TRBD2. CDR1 is MGHRA and CDR2 is YSYEKL in the germline V gene. The CDR3 runs 18 residues. Trimming cost V 1 base and J 7 bases; bases outside gene matches: 17. Here the CDR3 reads CASSQVRPLADFGNTQYF. The DNA for the CDR3 is TGCGCCAGCAGCCAAGTCCGGCCCCTAGCGGACTTCGGAAATACGCAGTATTTT.

This chain uses TRBV28 with TRBJ2-7; 9 positions agree with TRBD2. There are 11 residues in the CDR3. The V and J ends lost 6 bases and 6 bases, in that order; junction bases with no gene match: 0. Germline lookup yields CDR1 MDHEN and CDR2 SYDVKM. The CDR3 DNA reads TGTGCCAGCAGACTAGCGGGCGAGCAGTACTTC. As protein: CASRLAGEQYF.

The CDR3 loop reads CASSFPGTARYEQYF. The CDR3 nucleotides are TGTGCCAGCAGTTTCCCCGGGACAGCTCGCTACGAGCAGTACTTC. This chain joins TRBV28 and TRBJ2-7; 7 bases align to TRBD1. Germline V gene data show CDR1 as MDHEN and CDR2 as SYDVKM. This CDR3 spans 15 amino acids. The trim removed 3 bases at V and 3 bases at J, leaving 8 bases unmatched.

This clone appeared a few times. The genes are TRBV2 and TRBJ1-2; no clear D. The CDR3 is 12 amino acids. CDR1 and CDR2 from the germline V gene are SNHLY and FYNNEI. V gave up 5 bases and J gave up 6 bases, with 10 bases separating them. CDR3 protein: CASSRGLDGYTF. CDR3 coding DNA: TGTGCCAGCAGTCGAGGGTTGGATGGCTACACCTTC.

This chain connects TRBV10-3 to TRBJ2-1; weak D call: TRBD2 (5 bases). Trimming removed 2 bases at V and 0 bases at J, with 17 bases between. The CDR3 runs 18 residues. Germline-derived CDR1 and CDR2 are ENHRY and SYGVKD. The DNA of the CDR3 is TGTGCCATCAGTGAGACCACTCGTGCCGACTACTCCTACAATGAGCAGTTCTTC. As protein: CAISETTRADYSYNEQFF.

In this sample, this clone turned up a few times. This chain links TRBV27 with TRBJ2-7; 8 bases are a match to TRBD2. The CDR3 is made up of 16 amino acids. Per the germline V gene, CDR1 is MNHEY and CDR2 is SMNVEV (reference sequence). The V segment lost 4 bases and the J segment 6 bases; nucleotides outside the gene matches: 14. CDR3 residues: CASSSISGTYLGEQYF. DNA for the CDR3: TGTGCCAGCAGTTCCATTAGCGGGACATATTTGGGCGAGCAGTACTTC.

V usage is TRBV7-9 and J usage is TRBJ2-3; no reliable D call. This CDR3 is built from 14 residues. Trimming stripped 1 base from V and 2 bases from J, with 7 bases between. In germline, CDR1 is SEHNR, CDR2 FQNEAQ (reference sequence). CDR3 protein: CASSLVGPTDTQYF. The CDR3 DNA follows: TGTGCCAGCAGCTTAGTGGGCCCCACAGATACGCAGTATTTT.

The chain links TRBV5-6 to TRBJ2-2, with unresolved D. Germline assignment: CDR1 SGHDT and CDR2 YYEEEE. Trimming removed 2 bases at V and 0 bases at J, with 14 bases between. The CDR3 sequence is 17 residues long. The CDR3 DNA follows: TGTGCCAGCAGCTTTCTTTTTGACAACGCGAACACCGGGGAGCTGTTTTTT. Its protein product is CASSFLFDNANTGELFF.

The chain carries TRBV20-1 and TRBJ1-1, with 10 bases identical to TRBD1. With V trimmed by 6 bases and J by 12 bases, 7 bases remained unmatched. Germline CDR1 DFQATT, CDR2 SNEGSKA (reference sequence). This CDR3 contains 11 residues. The CDR3 here is CSAPRDRGSFF. The CDR3 nucleotides read TGCAGTGCCCCCCGGGACAGGGGATCTTTCTTT.

V gene TRBV9 combines with J gene TRBJ1-2; no clear D. V lost 4 bases, J lost 4 bases, and 8 bases lay in between. Germline V CDR1 and CDR2: SGDLS, YYNGEE. The CDR3 is 12 amino acids. This CDR3 is CASSRRSYGYTF. The CDR3 DNA follows: TGTGCCAGCAGCCGTAGATCCTATGGCTACACCTTC.

This chain joins TRBV29-1 and TRBJ2-7; TRBD2 matches at 7 bases. The CDR3 has 20 residues. The germline V gene has CDR1 SQVTM and CDR2 ANQGSEA. Trimming removed 4 bases from V and 2 bases from J; junction bases left unmatched: 26. The CDR3 coding sequence is TGCAGCGTTGGTGGGGACCCTAGCGGCCCCGGAGGGGACCGTGCCTACGAGCAGTACTTC. This gives the protein CSVGGDPSGPGGDRAYEQYF.

This clone was counted between two and nine times. The J gene is TRBJ2-7, the V gene TRBV28; 7 bases agree with TRBD1. In germline, CDR1 is MDHEN, CDR2 SYDVKM. This CDR3 has 13 residues. Trimming at V came to 6 bases and at J to 5 bases, leaving 7 bases not matched to a gene. CDR3 nucleotides: TGTGCCAGCAGGGAAACGGGGACAGACGAGCAGTACTTC. This translates into CASRETGTDEQYF.

This chain uses TRBV6-6 with TRBJ2-3; possibly TRBD2 for D (6 bases). This CDR3 has 16 residues. V shed 0 bases and J shed 0 bases, with 10 bases lying between them. Germline V CDR1 and CDR2: MNHNY, SVGAGI (reference sequence). The CDR3 sequence: CASSYSGGTSTDTQYF. CDR3 DNA sequence: TGTGCCAGCAGTTACTCCGGGGGAACTAGCACAGATACGCAGTATTTT.

This chain connects TRBV7-2 to TRBJ1-1, with a tentative D call TRBD1 (5 bases). The germline CDR1 and CDR2 sequences are SGHTA and FQGNSA. V was trimmed by 4 bases and J by 4 bases, leaving 16 bases between them. The CDR3 length is 15 residues. Here the CDR3 DNA reads TGTGCCAGCAGCTCCCGCCCGGACACGGGCACTGAAGCTTTCTTT. Residues: CASSSRPDTGTEAFF.

This rearrangement joins TRBV4-3 to TRBJ2-3; 11 bases agree with TRBD2. CDR3 length equals 17 residues. The germline V gene encodes CDR1 LGHNA and CDR2 YSLEER. V was clipped by 0 bases and J by 3 bases; unmatched bases: 5. CDR3 amino acids: CASSQDPLAGATDTQYF. The DNA for the CDR3 is TGCGCCAGCAGCCAAGACCCACTAGCGGGAGCTACAGATACGCAGTATTTT.

The rearrangement uses TRBV5-4 and TRBJ1-2, with a tentative D call TRBD1 (5 bases). The CDR3 is made up of 20 amino acids. From germline, CDR1 is SGHNT and CDR2 YYREEE (reference sequence). V was cut by 0 bases and J by 0 bases, with 24 bases left in between. The CDR3 nucleotides are TGTGCCAGCAGCTTGGCCGGAGCGGGCCGGAGGGACTCAGCTAACTATGGCTACACCTTC. Protein: CASSLAGAGRRDSANYGYTF.

The sample holds one count of this clone. The chain recombines TRBV10-1 with TRBJ1-1; a weak D match, TRBD1 (5 bases). The V gene's germline CDR1 is WNHNN and CDR2 SYGVQD (reference sequence). V lost 5 bases, J lost 6 bases, and 7 bases lay in between. The CDR3 has 11 amino acids. CDR3 nucleotides: TGCGCCAGCAGTACGACAGCTGAAGCTTTCTTT. It specifies CASSTTAEAFF.

This chain links TRBV6-6 with TRBJ2-7, with 8 bases aligning to TRBD1. Germline-derived CDR1 and CDR2 are MNHNY and SVGAGI (reference sequence). Trimming cost V 4 bases and J 8 bases; bases outside gene matches: 13. This CDR3 has 15 residues. The CDR3 region is CASSSPQGEVGKQYF. CDR3 nucleotide sequence: TGTGCCAGCAGTTCCCCACAGGGGGAAGTTGGAAAGCAGTACTTC.

This chain connects TRBV27 to TRBJ2-5, with D unresolved. The V and J ends lost 6 bases and 4 bases respectively, with 15 bases between them. The CDR3 contains 14 residues. In germline, CDR1 is MNHEY, CDR2 SMNVEV (reference sequence). The CDR3 coding sequence is TGTGCCAGCAGGGCCATCGGGTCACGAGAGACCCAGTACTTC. It yields the protein CASRAIGSRETQYF.